These T cell receptor beta chains were read from a single sample in a study of T cells in Graves' hyperthyroidism and ophthalmopathy. TCRdb passed the multiplex PCR reads through MiXCR, listing each CDR3 protein once. The sample comprises around 700,000 distinct CDR3 sequences, roughly a sixth of which are singletons, and 16% rests with the top ten. The specimen was blood. Receptors were obtained from a woman aged 45-60 years with Graves' hyperthyroidism that later progressed to Graves' ophthalmopathy. The CDR3 runs from the conserved cysteine through the conserved F or W. Fields, in order: V gene, D gene, J gene, clone size, CDR3 protein, CDR3 DNA. A D gene is named only where the DNA matches it firmly. Where a row states a size, it is once, few, many or the class of an expanded clone; other rows omit it.

TRBV20-1	-	TRBJ1-5	-	CSASSQGDAGGPQHF	TGCAGTGCTAGTAGTCAGGGAGACGCGGGGGGGCCCCAGCATTTT
TRBV6-1	TRBD1	TRBJ2-7	few	CASSDDRDYYEQYF	TGTGCCAGCAGTGACGACAGGGATTACTACGAGCAGTACTTC
TRBV2	TRBD1	TRBJ2-1	many	CASSVPGQGPNEQFF	TGTGCCAGCAGTGTACCGGGACAGGGGCCCAATGAGCAGTTCTTC
TRBV19	-	TRBJ2-6	few	CASIGAPSSGANVLTF	TGTGCCAGTATAGGGGCACCGAGCTCTGGGGCCAACGTCCTGACTTTC
TRBV5-1	TRBD1	TRBJ1-2	many	CASSFLTTGANYGYTF	TGCGCCAGCAGCTTCCTAACGACAGGGGCTAACTATGGCTACACCTTC
TRBV7-2	TRBD2	TRBJ2-2	-	CASSGGGGDTGELFF	TGTGCCAGCAGCGGCGGGGGGGGCGACACCGGGGAGCTGTTTTTT
TRBV27	TRBD1	TRBJ2-3	few	CASSVGGRGDTQYF	TGTGCCAGCAGCGTAGGGGGCAGAGGAGATACGCAGTATTTT
TRBV7-9	-	TRBJ2-1	-	CASSRASGTGNEQFF	TGTGCCAGCAGCCGTGCCTCCGGGACGGGGAATGAGCAGTTCTTC
TRBV7-9	-	TRBJ1-5	-	CASSLGSGTYNQPQHF	TGTGCCAGCAGCTTAGGCTCCGGGACATACAATCAGCCCCAGCATTTT
TRBV19	-	TRBJ2-1	-	CASSTPRVHEQFF	TGTGCCAGTAGTACCCCTAGGGTTCATGAGCAGTTCTTC
TRBV6-5	-	TRBJ1-4	-	CASSYGRLDISEKLFF	TGTGCCAGCAGTTACGGCAGGTTGGATATATCTGAAAAACTGTTTTTT
TRBV5-5	-	TRBJ1-1	many	CASSGVVNTEAFF	TGTGCCAGCAGCGGGGTGGTGAACACTGAAGCTTTCTTT
TRBV20-1	TRBD1	TRBJ2-5	-	CSARDAGTGGQETQYF	TGCAGTGCTAGAGATGCGGGGACAGGGGGACAAGAGACCCAGTACTTC
TRBV20-1	-	TRBJ2-1	few	CSARKGIWTNNEQFF	TGCAGTGCTAGAAAGGGTATCTGGACGAACAATGAGCAGTTCTTC
TRBV13	-	TRBJ2-1	many	CASSPLGGNEQFF	TGTGCCAGCAGCCCCCTAGGCGGGAATGAGCAGTTCTTC
TRBV27	TRBD1	TRBJ1-2	few	CASSITGAYGYTF	TGTGCCAGCAGTATAACAGGGGCCTATGGCTACACCTTC
TRBV6-1	-	TRBJ2-7	few	CASSEGLGSPPGGEQYF	TGTGCCAGCAGTGAAGGTCTGGGTAGCCCTCCTGGCGGCGAGCAGTACTTC
TRBV3-1	-	TRBJ1-3	few	CASSQDPGVSGNTRYF	TGTGCCAGCAGCCAAGACCCGGGAGTCTCTGGAAACACCAGATATTTT
TRBV6-1	TRBD1	TRBJ1-1	few	CASRRQGGGEAFF	TGTGCCAGCAGAAGACAGGGGGGCGGTGAAGCTTTCTTT
TRBV30	-	TRBJ1-5	many	CAASGSNQPQHF	TGTGCGGCGTCAGGGAGCAATCAGCCCCAGCATTTT
TRBV28	-	TRBJ2-6	-	CASSFRYRVSSGANVLTF	TGTGCCAGCAGTTTTCGATACAGGGTATCCTCTGGGGCCAACGTCCTGACTTTC
TRBV7-2	TRBD2	TRBJ2-7	many	CASSFLAGIYEQYF	TGTGCCAGCAGCTTTCTAGCGGGAATTTACGAGCAGTACTTC
TRBV6-6	-	TRBJ1-1	few	CASSYSGRFTEAFF	TGTGCCAGCAGTTACTCGGGGCGTTTCACTGAAGCTTTCTTT
TRBV3-1	-	TRBJ1-3	-	CASSLGDVGNTIYF	TGTGCCAGCAGCCTAGGGGACGTCGGAAACACCATATATTTT
TRBV20-1	-	TRBJ2-7	many	CSARDSSYEQYF	TGCAGTGCTAGGGACAGCTCCTACGAGCAGTACTTC
TRBV19	TRBD1	TRBJ2-5	-	CASSARTGGSIQETQYF	TGTGCCAGTAGTGCCAGGACAGGGGGCTCAATCCAAGAGACCCAGTACTTC
TRBV7-9	-	TRBJ1-2	few	CASSTSQDSGYGYTF	TGTGCCAGCAGCACCTCCCAGGACTCTGGCTATGGCTACACCTTC